Listed below are T cell receptor beta chains from one sample, sequenced in a study of blood T cell repertoires in COVID-19. TCRdb's copy holds only in-frame clones and misses some; the assay was immunoSEQ multiplex PCR. This sample has more than 200,000 clones, with 86% found just once. The sequencing sample was made of peripheral blood. The receptors derive from a middle-aged man with COVID-19, enrolled during active disease. The CDR3 runs from the conserved cysteine through the conserved F or W. Each record gives: clone size, J gene, CDR3 length, V gene, D gene, CDR3 DNA, CDR3 protein. A D gene is named only where the DNA matches it firmly. Rows give clone size only sometimes, using once, few, many, or a class for an expanded clone.

abundance: once
j_gene: TRBJ2-2
len: 19
v_gene: TRBV15
d_gene: TRBD2
CDR3nt: TGTGCCACCAGCACCAGGACTAGCGGGGGGCGATCGAACACCGGGGAGCTGTTTTTT
CDR3aa: CATSTRTSGGRSNTGELFF

abundance: -
j_gene: TRBJ2-1
len: 18
v_gene: TRBV11-2
d_gene: TRBD2
CDR3nt: TGTGCCAGCAGCTCAGGACTAGCGGGGGGGAGCTCCTACAATGAGCAGTTCTTC
CDR3aa: CASSSGLAGGSSYNEQFF

abundance: -
j_gene: TRBJ2-1
len: 15
v_gene: TRBV9
d_gene: TRBD2
CDR3nt: TGTGCCAGCAGCGGGACTAGCGGGCACTACAATGAGCAGTTCTTC
CDR3aa: CASSGTSGHYNEQFF

abundance: -
j_gene: TRBJ1-2
len: 14
v_gene: TRBV7-2
d_gene: TRBD1
CDR3nt: TGTGCCAGCAGCGCGGGACAGGGGAGCTATGGCTACACCTTC
CDR3aa: CASSAGQGSYGYTF

abundance: few
j_gene: TRBJ1-5
len: 15
v_gene: TRBV18
d_gene: TRBD1
CDR3nt: TGTGCCAGCTCACAGGGACAGGGGGCCATTCAGCCCCAGCATTTT
CDR3aa: CASSQGQGAIQPQHF

abundance: -
j_gene: TRBJ1-1
len: 13
v_gene: TRBV19
d_gene: -
CDR3nt: TGTGCCAGTACCCCAACAGTTGGCGCTGAAGCTTTCTTT
CDR3aa: CASTPTVGAEAFF

abundance: -
j_gene: TRBJ1-3
len: 16
v_gene: TRBV7-3
d_gene: -
CDR3nt: TGTGCCAGCAGCTCCCTCCGAGAACGCTCTGGAAACACCATATATTTT
CDR3aa: CASSSLRERSGNTIYF

abundance: -
j_gene: TRBJ2-1
len: 13
v_gene: TRBV7-3
d_gene: TRBD1
CDR3nt: TGTGCCAGCAGCCGGGACAGCTACAATGAGCAGTTCTTC
CDR3aa: CASSRDSYNEQFF

abundance: -
j_gene: TRBJ1-5
len: 13
v_gene: TRBV7-9
d_gene: TRBD1
CDR3nt: TGTGCCACGTCCGACAGGGGGGATCAGCCCCAGCATTTT
CDR3aa: CATSDRGDQPQHF

abundance: -
j_gene: TRBJ1-5
len: 15
v_gene: TRBV30
d_gene: -
CDR3nt: TGTGCCTGGAGTGTACCCCGGACGGGAAATCAGCCCCAGCATTTT
CDR3aa: CAWSVPRTGNQPQHF

abundance: -
j_gene: TRBJ1-5
len: 14
v_gene: TRBV30
d_gene: -
CDR3nt: TGTGCCTGGAGTAAACTCGACAGAAATCAGCCCCAGCATTTT
CDR3aa: CAWSKLDRNQPQHF

abundance: once
j_gene: TRBJ1-2
len: 14
v_gene: TRBV19
d_gene: -
CDR3nt: TGTGCCAGTAGTAATCGTGGCGGAGGCTATGGCTACACCTTC
CDR3aa: CASSNRGGGYGYTF

abundance: -
j_gene: TRBJ1-2
len: 14
v_gene: TRBV5-4
d_gene: TRBD1
CDR3nt: TGTGCCAGCAGCTCCACGACAGGGAGCCATGGCTACACCTTC
CDR3aa: CASSSTTGSHGYTF

abundance: -
j_gene: TRBJ1-1
len: 14
v_gene: TRBV19
d_gene: -
CDR3nt: TGTGCCAGTAGTATCCGTCCGATCGGGGCTGAAGCTTTCTTT
CDR3aa: CASSIRPIGAEAFF

abundance: once
j_gene: TRBJ2-7
len: 16
v_gene: TRBV7-9
d_gene: TRBD2
CDR3nt: TGTGCCAGCAGCACCGCGGGAGTTACTAGTAGGTACGAGCAGTACTTC
CDR3aa: CASSTAGVTSRYEQYF

abundance: few
j_gene: TRBJ1-1
len: 16
v_gene: TRBV30
d_gene: TRBD1
CDR3nt: TGTGCCTGGAGGATTCGGGACAGGGCATTTAGGACTGAAGCTTTCTTT
CDR3aa: CAWRIRDRAFRTEAFF

abundance: -
j_gene: TRBJ2-1
len: 17
v_gene: TRBV30
d_gene: TRBD2
CDR3nt: TGTGCCTGGAGAGCAAATCACGCGGGAGACTTACCCAATGAGCAGTTCTTC
CDR3aa: CAWRANHAGDLPNEQFF

abundance: -
j_gene: TRBJ2-1
len: 15
v_gene: TRBV5-1
d_gene: TRBD2
CDR3nt: TGCGCCAGCAGCCCGGGACTAGCGGGAGTCAATGAGCAGTTCTTC
CDR3aa: CASSPGLAGVNEQFF

abundance: -
j_gene: TRBJ1-2
len: 15
v_gene: TRBV2
d_gene: -
CDR3nt: TGTGCCAGCAGGAAGGAGGGAGGTCTTAACTATGGCTACACCTTC
CDR3aa: CASRKEGGLNYGYTF

abundance: -
j_gene: TRBJ2-7
len: 15
v_gene: TRBV19
d_gene: TRBD1
CDR3nt: TGTGCCAGTAGTATAGACGGGACAGGGGCCTACGAGCAGTACTTC
CDR3aa: CASSIDGTGAYEQYF

abundance: -
j_gene: TRBJ2-7
len: 14
v_gene: TRBV3-1/TRBV3-2
d_gene: TRBD2
CDR3nt: TGTGCCAGCAGCCAAGATCGGGGGGTCTACGAGCAGTACTTC
CDR3aa: CASSQDRGVYEQYF

abundance: -
j_gene: TRBJ2-2
len: 20
v_gene: TRBV5-1
d_gene: TRBD2
CDR3nt: TGCGCCAGCAGCACATATCTAGCGGGGGGAAACTCCGGAAACACCGGGGAGCTGTTTTTT
CDR3aa: CASSTYLAGGNSGNTGELFF

abundance: -
j_gene: TRBJ2-7
len: 14
v_gene: TRBV5-8
d_gene: -
CDR3nt: TGTGCCAGCAGCTTGGTTCATCAGGGCCGCGAGCAGTACTTC
CDR3aa: CASSLVHQGREQYF

abundance: -
j_gene: TRBJ1-1
len: 13
v_gene: TRBV6-2/TRBV6-3
d_gene: TRBD1
CDR3nt: TGTGCCAGCAGTCGGGACAGGAACACTGAAGCTTTCTTT
CDR3aa: CASSRDRNTEAFF

abundance: few
j_gene: TRBJ2-1
len: 11
v_gene: TRBV12-3/TRBV12-4
d_gene: -
CDR3nt: TGTGCCGTACAGGGGGGGAATGAGCAGTTCTTC
CDR3aa: CAVQGGNEQFF

abundance: once
j_gene: TRBJ2-1
len: 18
v_gene: TRBV7-8
d_gene: TRBD1
CDR3nt: TGTGCCAGCAGCTTAGCGAGGATTGGGACAGGGGTTGGGCATGAGCAGTTCTTC
CDR3aa: CASSLARIGTGVGHEQFF

abundance: -
j_gene: TRBJ2-4
len: 13
v_gene: TRBV7-8
d_gene: -
CDR3nt: TGTGCCTGCTCAGGGTCGGGCAAAAACATTCAGTACTTC
CDR3aa: CACSGSGKNIQYF

abundance: -
j_gene: TRBJ2-7
len: 17
v_gene: TRBV5-6
d_gene: -
CDR3nt: TGTGCCAGCAGCTTGGTAGCTCGGGGGATTAGGACCTACGAGCAGTACTTC
CDR3aa: CASSLVARGIRTYEQYF

abundance: -
j_gene: TRBJ2-1
len: 14
v_gene: TRBV10-1
d_gene: -
CDR3nt: TGCGCCAGCAGACGCGACAGAGCCGGCCATGAGCAGTTCTTC
CDR3aa: CASRRDRAGHEQFF

abundance: -
j_gene: TRBJ2-3
len: 14
v_gene: TRBV6-5
d_gene: -
CDR3nt: TGTGCCAGCAGTTACAGGGGTATTAGAGATACGCAGTATTTT
CDR3aa: CASSYRGIRDTQYF